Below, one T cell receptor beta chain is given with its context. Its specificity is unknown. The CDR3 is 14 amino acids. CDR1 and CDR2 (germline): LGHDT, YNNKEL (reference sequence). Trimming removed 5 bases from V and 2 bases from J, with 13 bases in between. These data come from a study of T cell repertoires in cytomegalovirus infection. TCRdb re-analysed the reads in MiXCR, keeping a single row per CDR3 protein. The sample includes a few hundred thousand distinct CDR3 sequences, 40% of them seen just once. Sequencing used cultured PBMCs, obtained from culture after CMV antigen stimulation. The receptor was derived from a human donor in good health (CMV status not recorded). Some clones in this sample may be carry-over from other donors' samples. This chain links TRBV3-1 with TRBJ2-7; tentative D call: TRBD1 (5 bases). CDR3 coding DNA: TGTGCCAGCAGCAGACAGTTTGAAGCCTACGAGCAGTACTTC. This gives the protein CASSRQFEAYEQYF.